These T cell receptor beta chains were read from a single sample in a study of OX40 agonist ivuxolimab in advanced cancers. The assay was immunoSEQ multiplex PCR, and TCRdb's table has in-frame clones only and misses some. The sample yields approximately 82,000 clones, just over 85% seen once. The specimen comprised CD4+ or CD8+ T cells sorted from blood, sampled in a trial of the OX40 agonist ivuxolimab. The source of these receptors is an adult with an advanced solid tumor such as melanoma, head and neck, liver or kidney cancer. Each CDR3 is given with its conserved first and last residue. D genes are given only for firm matches. Only part of the rows carry a size: once, few, many, or a class if the clone is expanded.

V: TRBV9
size: NA
J: TRBJ2-5
D: TRBD2
DNA: TGTGCCAGCAGCGCCGGACTAGCGGGGGGAGAGACCCAGTACTTC
CDR3: CASSAGLAGGETQYF

V: TRBV10-3
size: few
J: TRBJ1-4
D: NA
DNA: TGTGCCATTCAGGGGTCTTCGGTCGAAAAACTGTTTTTT
CDR3: CAIQGSSVEKLFF

V: TRBV5-1
size: NA
J: TRBJ2-1
D: TRBD2
DNA: TGCGCCAGCAGCTTGGGAGCTAGCGGGAATGAGCAGTTCTTC
CDR3: CASSLGASGNEQFF

V: TRBV5-1
size: NA
J: TRBJ2-2
D: NA
DNA: TGCGCCAGCCAAACTACCGGGGGGAACACCGGGGAGCTGTTTTTT
CDR3: CASQTTGGNTGELFF

V: TRBV6-5
size: few
J: TRBJ1-4
D: NA
DNA: TGTGCCAGCAGTCGCGACAGGGAAAAACTGTTTTTT
CDR3: CASSRDREKLFF

V: TRBV30
size: NA
J: TRBJ1-2
D: NA
DNA: TGTGCCTGGAGTCAGACAAAGGAACACTACACCTTC
CDR3: CAWSQTKEHYTF

V: TRBV28
size: NA
J: TRBJ2-3
D: TRBD1
DNA: TGTGCCAGCAGGCAGGGGGCGGCAGATACGCAGTATTTT
CDR3: CASRQGAADTQYF

V: TRBV15
size: once
J: TRBJ2-5
D: TRBD1
DNA: TGTGCCACCAGGGAACAGGGGTCCCAAGAGACCCAGTACTTC
CDR3: CATREQGSQETQYF

V: TRBV13
size: NA
J: TRBJ2-7
D: TRBD1
DNA: TGTGCCAGCAGCTTACAGGGTCTACAGGGACAGGCCCCCGAGCAGTACTTC
CDR3: CASSLQGLQGQAPEQYF

V: TRBV6-5
size: NA
J: TRBJ2-6
D: NA
DNA: TGTGCCAGCAGGGCAGGGACTGGGGCCAACGTCCTGACTTTC
CDR3: CASRAGTGANVLTF

V: TRBV10-3
size: NA
J: TRBJ2-2
D: TRBD2
DNA: TGTGCCATCAGTGAGCCCAGCGGGAGGGCGAAGAACACCGGGGAGCTGTTTTTT
CDR3: CAISEPSGRAKNTGELFF

V: TRBV6-5
size: NA
J: TRBJ1-1
D: NA
DNA: TGTGCCAGCCTGCGGGCTGGGAACACTGAAGCTTTCTTT
CDR3: CASLRAGNTEAFF

V: TRBV5-1
size: NA
J: TRBJ2-2
D: NA
DNA: TGCGCCAGCAGCTTGGCCCTCGCAGGGTCCGGGGAGCTGTTTTTT
CDR3: CASSLALAGSGELFF

V: TRBV4-1
size: NA
J: TRBJ1-2
D: TRBD1
DNA: TGCGCCAGCAGCCAAGATGGGGACAGATACTATGGCTACACCTTC
CDR3: CASSQDGDRYYGYTF

V: TRBV10-3
size: once
J: TRBJ2-3
D: TRBD2
DNA: TGTGCCACTACTACTAGCGGCACAGATACGCAGTATTTT
CDR3: CATTTSGTDTQYF

V: TRBV5-5
size: NA
J: TRBJ1-5
D: NA
DNA: TGTGCCAGCAGCTTGTTCGCGGGGTATCAGCCCCAGCATTTT
CDR3: CASSLFAGYQPQHF

V: TRBV10-2
size: NA
J: TRBJ1-1
D: NA
DNA: TGCGCCAGCAGTGCTTTGAGGGAAGAAGCTTTCTTT
CDR3: CASSALREEAFF

V: TRBV7-8
size: NA
J: TRBJ2-3
D: NA
DNA: TGTGCCAGCAGTCATCAGCTCGGGGGGCCCTGGGGCACAGATACGCAGTATTTT
CDR3: CASSHQLGGPWGTDTQYF

V: TRBV6-5
size: NA
J: TRBJ2-7
D: NA
DNA: TGTGCCAGCAGTTTGAAGAGAGGCGAATCCTACGAGCAGTACTTC
CDR3: CASSLKRGESYEQYF

V: TRBV28
size: NA
J: TRBJ2-6
D: TRBD1
DNA: TGTGCCAGCAGTGAACAGGGGTTTGGGGCCAACGTCCTGACTTTC
CDR3: CASSEQGFGANVLTF

V: TRBV9
size: NA
J: TRBJ1-1
D: NA
DNA: TGTGCCAGCAGCGGAGGCGGGGGGAATCTGAACACTGAAGCTTTCTTT
CDR3: CASSGGGGNLNTEAFF

V: TRBV7-3
size: NA
J: TRBJ1-2
D: NA
DNA: TGTGCCAGCAGCTTATGGGCAGGCTATGGCTACACCTTC
CDR3: CASSLWAGYGYTF

V: TRBV7-6
size: NA
J: TRBJ1-2
D: NA
DNA: TGTGCCAGCAGCCGATCCCCAGGGACGAACTATGGCTACACCTTC
CDR3: CASSRSPGTNYGYTF

V: TRBV29-1
size: NA
J: TRBJ2-5
D: NA
DNA: TGCAGCGTTGCGGTAGTGGGAGAGACCCAGTACTTC
CDR3: CSVAVVGETQYF

V: TRBV5-1
size: NA
J: TRBJ2-3
D: TRBD2
DNA: TGCGCCAGCAGCTTGGGGGACCCTTGGCGGGAGACAGATACGCAGTATTTT
CDR3: CASSLGDPWRETDTQYF

V: TRBV27
size: few
J: TRBJ1-5
D: NA
DNA: TGTGCCAGCAGTTTATACAGGGAAGGTCAGCCCCAGCATTTT
CDR3: CASSLYREGQPQHF

V: TRBV5-1
size: NA
J: TRBJ2-7
D: TRBD2
DNA: TGCGCCAGCAGTGAAGCGGGAGGGATCGCCTACGAGCAGTACTTC
CDR3: CASSEAGGIAYEQYF

V: TRBV6-4
size: NA
J: TRBJ1-5
D: NA
DNA: TGTGCCAGCAGTGTGAATCAGCCCCAGCATTTT
CDR3: CASSVNQPQHF

V: TRBV5-6
size: NA
J: TRBJ2-5
D: TRBD1
DNA: TGTGCCAGCAGCTTATCGCCAGGGGGCGCTTGGGAGACCCAGTACTTC
CDR3: CASSLSPGGAWETQYF

V: TRBV2
size: NA
J: TRBJ2-1
D: NA
DNA: TGTGCCAGCAGTGAAGACCGGATAGGGAAGTTCTTC
CDR3: CASSEDRIGKFF

V: TRBV19
size: once
J: TRBJ1-4
D: NA
DNA: TGTGCCAGTAGTACCGCGGAAACAACTAATGAAAAACTGTTTTTT
CDR3: CASSTAETTNEKLFF

V: TRBV10-3
size: NA
J: TRBJ2-5
D: TRBD2
DNA: TGTGCCATCAGGCCGGGACTAGCGCAAGAGACCCAGTACTTC
CDR3: CAIRPGLAQETQYF

V: TRBV7-9
size: NA
J: TRBJ2-7
D: NA
DNA: TGTGCCAGCAGCTCCCCCTACGAGCAGTACTTC
CDR3: CASSSPYEQYF

V: TRBV29-1
size: once
J: TRBJ2-7
D: TRBD1
DNA: TGCAGCGTCATCACCGGGACAGGGGACTACGAGCAGTACTTC
CDR3: CSVITGTGDYEQYF

V: TRBV5-1
size: NA
J: TRBJ1-2
D: NA
DNA: TGCGCCAGCAGCTCCACGACCCCCAACTATGGCTACACCTTC
CDR3: CASSSTTPNYGYTF

V: TRBV11-2
size: NA
J: TRBJ2-3
D: NA
DNA: TGTGCCAGCAGCCCGCGCCCCCGGGATACGCAGTATTTT
CDR3: CASSPRPRDTQYF

V: TRBV6-1
size: few
J: TRBJ2-5
D: TRBD2
DNA: TGTGCCAGCAGTGAAGGGACTAGGGGAGAGACCCAGTACTTC
CDR3: CASSEGTRGETQYF

V: TRBV7-2
size: NA
J: TRBJ2-1
D: TRBD2
DNA: TGTGCCAGCAGCGGGACTAGCGTGAACTACAATGAGCAGTTCTTC
CDR3: CASSGTSVNYNEQFF

V: TRBV7-9
size: NA
J: TRBJ2-3
D: TRBD2
DNA: TGTGCCAGCAGCTTAAAGCGGGAGTTACCGCAGTATTTT
CDR3: CASSLKRELPQYF

V: TRBV11-3
size: NA
J: TRBJ1-2
D: TRBD1
DNA: TGTGCCAGCAGCTACCGGGACAGTTTTCATGGCTACACCTTC
CDR3: CASSYRDSFHGYTF

V: TRBV5-3
size: NA
J: TRBJ1-3
D: NA
DNA: TGTGCCATCCCTCCGGGTTCTGGAAACACCATATATTTT
CDR3: CAIPPGSGNTIYF

V: TRBV5-1
size: NA
J: TRBJ2-5
D: NA
DNA: TGCGCCAGCAGCTTAGAGACCCAGTACTTC
CDR3: CASSLETQYF

V: TRBV5-1
size: NA
J: TRBJ1-3
D: TRBD1
DNA: TGCGCCAGCAGCGGGTCGACAGGGGGTTTTGGAAACACCATATATTTT
CDR3: CASSGSTGGFGNTIYF

V: TRBV19
size: NA
J: TRBJ1-1
D: TRBD1
DNA: TGTGCCAGTGAAAAACAGGGGGGGACTGAAGCTTTCTTT
CDR3: CASEKQGGTEAFF

V: TRBV5-4
size: NA
J: TRBJ2-7
D: NA
DNA: TGTGCCAGCAGCTTTGGAGGGGGAACCTACGAGCAGTACTTC
CDR3: CASSFGGGTYEQYF